Listed below are T cell receptor beta chains from one sample, sequenced in a study of control samples from healthy donors and cancer patients. Repertoires were generated with immunoSEQ multiplex PCR, while TCRdb's copy carries only in-frame clones and drops some. This table holds fewer than 50,000 clones, roughly 92% found once. Input material: PBMCs. The receptors here all came from a man aged 25-45 years with colorectal cancer. CDR3s include the opening cysteine and the closing phenylalanine or tryptophan.

V gene	J gene	CDR3 protein
TRBV6-5	TRBJ1-1	CASTWGMNTEAFF
TRBV5-1	TRBJ2-1	CASSLSGSYNEQFF
TRBV9	TRBJ2-2	CASSVAGDTGELFF
TRBV19	TRBJ1-1	CASKTGGNTEAFF
TRBV6-2/TRBV6-3	TRBJ1-5	CASSSEGVNQPQHF
TRBV7-2	TRBJ1-5	CASSFQGNQPQHF
TRBV24-1	TRBJ2-5	CATSDRRRGQETQYF
TRBV4-1	TRBJ1-5	CASSHGRFLKEPQHF
TRBV7-9	TRBJ1-4	CASSFERTATNEKLFF
TRBV18	TRBJ1-2	CASSPEGQGGGYTF
TRBV30	TRBJ2-7	CAWSDGTHEQYF
TRBV7-2	TRBJ1-2	CASSLVWGAETF
TRBV30	TRBJ2-5	CAWSPRGRETQYF
TRBV18	TRBJ1-1	CASSPRSGGWSTEAFF
TRBV4-1	TRBJ2-2	CASSQDGGDTGELFF
TRBV5-4	TRBJ2-7	CASSPDRASYEQYF